This TCR beta chain comes out of a study of T cell changes during pregnancy in multiple sclerosis. CDR3 length: 12 residues. Germline V gene lookup returns CDR1 SGHAT and CDR2 FQNNGV. Germline trimming cut 1 base from V and 9 bases from J; bases unmatched to any gene: 2. This table comes from immunoSEQ multiplex PCR, and its TCRdb copy is limited to in-frame clones, with some not included. The sample holds around 72,000 clones, 90% to 95% seen once. This chain uses TRBV11-2 with TRBJ1-2, with TRBD1 matching over 7 bases. The specimen was peripheral blood, collected in the third trimester of pregnancy. The source is a female donor in good health, enrolled as a control in a pregnancy study. CDR3 amino acids: CASSLGTGSYTF. Written as DNA, the CDR3 is TGTGCCAGCAGCTTAGGGACAGGAAGCTACACCTTC.